The clone carrying this T cell receptor beta chain was seen a few times. What it binds is not known. Every donor contributed about 10 milliliters of peripheral blood by blood draw. This sample is part of a study of blood T cells in healthy people across ages. Findings of the study overall: Considered underestimates were the diversity estimates obtained from one million T cells.

Using a J-beta primer mix together with a sample-barcoded 5' primer, a second PCR was run for 7 to 11 cycles. TCRdb used MiXCR to reprocess the 5' RACE reads, holding one entry per CDR3 protein. The sample includes some 790,000 distinct CDR3 sequences, more than 25% seen only once; the top ten take roughly 17%. Losses at the gene ends were 4 bases for V and 7 bases for J; bases not matched to a gene: 6. Germline V CDR1 and CDR2: SGHTA, FQGNSA. This CDR3 is 14 amino acids long. The chain employs TRBV7-2 and TRBJ2-1, with 8 nucleotides matching TRBD1. What was sequenced was blood. This receptor was taken from a woman older than 75 in good health. Here the CDR3 DNA reads TGTGCCAGCAGCTCCAGACAGGGGTGGAATGAGCAGTTCTTC. Protein sequence: CASSSRQGWNEQFF.